This T cell receptor beta chain originates from a study of blood T cell repertoires in COVID-19. Study-level background: Spain, Italy and the United States supplied samples that represented acute and convalescent COVID-19.

Generated by immunoSEQ multiplex PCR, the TCRdb table keeps only in-frame clones and is missing some. The table has 200,000 to 250,000 clones, over 75% seen once. From germline, CDR1 is SQVTM and CDR2 ANQGSEA. The CDR3 runs to 15 residues. The V gene lost 1 base and the J gene lost 3 bases, with 12 bases spanning the gap. Sequenced: PBMCs or T cells enriched from blood (not recorded which). The source of this sequence is a woman aged 18 to 35 in a cohort exposed to, infected with or recovered from COVID-19 (not recorded which). The chain is built from TRBV29-1 and TRBJ1-4, with D hard to call. The CDR3 DNA reads TGCAGCGTTGAAGTCAGTAGCTCAGCTAATGAAAAACTGTTTTTT. Its translation is CSVEVSSSANEKLFF.